This T cell receptor (beta chain) was retrieved from a study of T cells in Graves' hyperthyroidism and ophthalmopathy. Study-wide results and limits: Stable hyperthyroidism and ophthalmopathy were separated using 13 V-J signatures.

Regions amplified from RNA transcripts were the TCR beta CDR3 regions. A set of HTBI primers served as the primers for a first-round RT-PCR of the TCR CDR3. TCRdb called the multiplex PCR reads again in MiXCR, with one record for every CDR3 protein. The top ten hold over 45% of the sample, which has 250,000 to 300,000 distinct CDR3 sequences, over 15% seen once. By share, this clonotype counts as medium-sized. The antigen remains undetermined. V trimming: 4 bases; J trimming: 0 bases; junction bases outside the gene matches: 9. Per the germline V gene, CDR1 is MNHEY and CDR2 is SMNVEV (reference sequence). This CDR3 contains 17 residues.

The V and J genes are TRBV27 and TRBJ2-4; TRBD1 matches 7 bases. This receptor was obtained from a woman in her sixties or seventies with Graves' ophthalmopathy. Material: blood. CDR3 nucleotides: TGTGCCAGCAGTTCATGGGACAGTTACCTAGCCAAAAACATTCAGTACTTC. The encoded protein is CASSSWDSYLAKNIQYF.